Listed here are 31 T cell receptor beta chains from one sample, sequenced in a study of CD8+ T cells in alopecia areata. Treatment noted: oral pan-JAK inhibitor, 5-10 mg twice daily. Reverse transcribed after extraction, RNA yielded cDNA as the sequencing template. The data were produced by immunoSEQ multiplex PCR, yet TCRdb's version contains in-frame clones alone and is incomplete. The table includes about 210,000 clones, around 57% detected once. Specimen: CD4+ T cells sorted from blood, collected at week 4, from a patient treated with tofacitinib. The receptors were gathered from a human donor with alopecia areata.

This clone was picked up one time. This sample includes further DNA sequences coding for the same CDR3. The V and J genes are TRBV30 and TRBJ2-5; the D gene could be TRBD1 or TRBD2 (5 bases each). The CDR3 spans 14 residues. CDR1 and CDR2 (germline): GTSNPN, SVGIG (reference sequence). Trimming left V 1 base short and J 6 bases short, with 15 bases between. In nucleotides, the CDR3 is TGTGCCTGGAGTGCCGGGACGCCCGCACAGACCCAGTACTTC. Its protein is CAWSAGTPAQTQYF.

The chain uses TRBV19 and TRBJ1-5, with unresolved D. The CDR3 sequence is 13 residues long. The V gene's germline CDR1 is LNHDA and CDR2 SQIVND (reference sequence). V was shortened by 3 bases and J by 3 bases, with 6 bases between the two germline ends. This CDR3 reads CASSIAFNQPQHF. The CDR3 nucleotides are TGTGCCAGTAGTATCGCTTTCAATCAGCCCCAGCATTTT.

The V and J genes are TRBV29-1 and TRBJ2-7; D may be TRBD1 (6 bases). CDR1 SQVTM and CDR2 ANQGSEA come from the germline V gene. Deletions cut 7 bases from V and 2 bases from J, with 12 bases between. This CDR3 is built from 12 residues. The CDR3, as DNA: TGCAGCGCCCAAGCAGGGGCCTACGAGCAGTACTTC. Its translation is CSAQAGAYEQYF.

This chain joins TRBV29-1 and TRBJ1-2, with D maybe TRBD1 (6 bases). Germline CDR1 SQVTM, CDR2 ANQGSEA. With 3 bases removed from V and 2 bases from J, the gap between germline ends came to 10 bases. The CDR3 has 13 residues. DNA of the CDR3: TGCAGCGTTGAGAGGACAGAGAACTATGGCTACACCTTC. As protein: CSVERTENYGYTF.

This chain joins TRBV2 and TRBJ1-1; possibly TRBD1 for D (6 bases). Deletions cut 1 base from V and 10 bases from J, with 16 bases between. The CDR3 length is 14 residues. Germline V gene lookup returns CDR1 SNHLY and CDR2 FYNNEI. This CDR3 is CASSEGLEGGGAFF. Here the CDR3 DNA reads TGTGCCAGCAGTGAAGGCCTTGAAGGAGGGGGAGCTTTCTTT.

The CDR3 DNA is TGCGCCAGCAGCCAAGATTCAGGGGATCAGCCCCAGCATTTT. Its protein is CASSQDSGDQPQHF. V gene TRBV4-1 combines with J gene TRBJ1-5, with a weak D call TRBD1 (6 bases). V gave up 0 bases and J gave up 5 bases, with 8 bases separating them. Germline V CDR1 and CDR2: MGHRA, YSYEKL. The CDR3 has 14 residues.

As for this clone: Distinct nucleotide sequences in the sample also encode this CDR3. The chain is built from TRBV30 and TRBJ2-6; tentatively, D is TRBD2 (7 bases). V lost 3 bases and J 2 bases, leaving 11 bases between the germline ends. This CDR3 has 15 residues. The germline V gene has CDR1 GTSNPN and CDR2 SVGIG (reference sequence). CDR3 region: CAWRGGGAGANVLTF. For the CDR3, the DNA is TGTGCCTGGAGGGGAGGGGGGGCTGGGGCCAACGTCCTGACTTTC.

This clone was seen more than once but under ten times. The chain has TRBV11-3 and TRBJ2-7; 8 bases match TRBD1. The CDR3 runs to 14 residues. J gave up 7 bases and V 3 bases, and 8 bases lay outside the gene matches. Germline lookup yields CDR1 SGHNT and CDR2 YENEEA. The CDR3 DNA is TGTGCCAGCAGCTTGGCAGGGGGCAGTCTGGAGCAGTACTTC. The encoded protein is CASSLAGGSLEQYF.

The chain uses TRBV11-2 and TRBJ2-7; a weak D match, TRBD1 (5 bases). V lost 5 bases and J 1 base, leaving 15 bases between the germline ends. The CDR3 is made up of 15 amino acids. In germline, CDR1 is SGHAT, CDR2 FQNNGV. The CDR3 nucleotides read TGTGCCAGCAGCACCCCAGGGTTTTATTCCTACGAGCAGTACTTC. Protein product: CASSTPGFYSYEQYF.

This clone has only one observation. V usage is TRBV30 and J usage is TRBJ1-2; D is unclear. The CDR3 is made up of 15 amino acids. Germline V gives CDR1 GTSNPN, CDR2 SVGIG (reference sequence). The V and J ends lost 1 base and 1 base respectively, with 13 bases between them. CDR3 bases: TGTGCCTGGAGTGGCCCGGGGAAGGTTAACTATGGCTACACCTTC. Protein sequence: CAWSGPGKVNYGYTF. The complete variable domain, with remaining parts taken from reference TRBV30 and TRBJ1-2, reads SQTIHQWPATLVQPVGSPLSLECTVEGTSNPNLYWYRQAAGRGLQLLFYSVGIGQISSEVPQNLSASRPQDRQFILSSKKLLLSDSGFYLCAWSGPGKVNYGYTFGSGTRLTVV.

This clone was seen a handful of times. This chain connects TRBV30 to TRBJ1-6; no reliable D call. CDR1 and CDR2 from the germline V gene are GTSNPN and SVGIG (reference sequence). The CDR3 runs to 12 residues. V was trimmed by 8 bases and J by 10 bases, leaving 15 bases between them. The CDR3 DNA sequence: TGTGCCCTGACTAGGAGAGGCTCACCCCTCCACTTT. Protein sequence: CALTRRGSPLHF.

The V call is TRBV9, the J call TRBJ2-7; TRBD1 matches 9 bases. V shed 5 bases, J shed 0 bases, and the junction held 6 bases outside the gene matches. There are 15 residues in the CDR3. Germline V gene lookup returns CDR1 SGDLS and CDR2 YYNGEE. CDR3 sequence (DNA): TGTGCCAGCAGTCGCGGACAGGGGTCCTCCTACGAGCAGTACTTC. This codes for CASSRGQGSSYEQYF.

CDR3 region: CAISGSANTEAFF. For the CDR3, the DNA is TGTGCCATCAGTGGGTCAGCGAACACTGAAGCTTTCTTT. V is TRBV10-3 and J is TRBJ1-1; the D is unclear. CDR1 and CDR2 from the germline V gene are ENHRY and SYGVKD. CDR3 length: 13 residues. V dropped 4 bases and J dropped 1 base, with 7 bases sitting between them.

The rearrangement links TRBV29-1 to TRBJ2-1, with D hard to call. The germline V and J ends were trimmed by 0 bases and 6 bases, with 12 bases remaining between them. The CDR3 consists of 14 residues. CDR1 is SQVTM, CDR2 ANQGSEA, per germline. CDR3 coding DNA: TGCAGCGTTGAAGATCACGGCCAACTCAATGAGCAGTTCTTC. This gives the protein CSVEDHGQLNEQFF.

A note on this clone: This sample includes further DNA sequences coding for the same CDR3. The J gene is TRBJ1-2, the V gene TRBV5-1; 10 bases are shared with TRBD1. The trim removed 3 bases at V and 2 bases at J, leaving 1 base unmatched. CDR3 length: 14 residues. Germline loops: CDR1 SGHRS, CDR2 YFSETQ. The chain's CDR3 is CASSSGQGNYGYTF. As DNA, the CDR3 is TGCGCCAGCAGCTCGGGACAGGGGAACTATGGCTACACCTTC.

This chain connects TRBV29-1 to TRBJ1-1, with D perhaps matching TRBD1 (6 bases). CDR3 length equals 15 residues. Trimming removed 1 base at V and 0 bases at J, with 12 bases between. Per germline, CDR1 SQVTM and CDR2 ANQGSEA. The CDR3 protein is CSVEGSRTVNTEAFF. In nucleotides, the CDR3 is TGCAGCGTTGAAGGGTCTCGGACAGTGAACACTGAAGCTTTCTTT.

This clone was seen many times. This sequence joins TRBV4-3 and TRBJ2-6; D could derive from TRBD1 or TRBD2 (5 bases each). The CDR3 is made up of 17 amino acids. V lost 4 bases, J lost 2 bases, and 15 bases lay in between. CDR1 and CDR2 from the germline V gene are LGHNA and YSLEER. Written as DNA, the CDR3 is TGCGCCAGCAGCCGAGAGGGGAGTGGAACTGGGGCCAACGTCCTGACTTTC. It encodes CASSREGSGTGANVLTF.

There are a few counts of this clone. V gene TRBV7-6 combines with J gene TRBJ2-7; 8 bases are shared with TRBD1. Trimming cost V 5 bases and J 6 bases; bases outside gene matches: 6. This CDR3 region has 13 residues. The germline V gene has CDR1 SGHVS and CDR2 FNYEAQ. CDR3 sequence reads: CASSPNTGGEQYF. The CDR3 DNA is TGTGCCAGCAGCCCTAACACAGGGGGCGAGCAGTACTTC. Filled out from reference TRBV7-6 and TRBJ2-7, the complete variable domain reads GAGVSQSPRYKVTKRGQDVALRCDPISGHVSLYWYRQALGQGPEFLTYFNYEAQQDKSGLPNDRFSAERPEGSISTLTIQRTEQRDSAMYRCASSPNTGGEQYFGPGTRLTVT.

The chain uses TRBV4-3 and TRBJ2-3, with D possibly matching TRBD1 (6 bases). The CDR3 has 13 residues. Trimming took 4 bases from V and 4 from J, leaving 9 bases between them. The germline V gene encodes CDR1 LGHNA and CDR2 YSLEER. The CDR3 sequence: CASSPRQADTQYF. CDR3 nucleotide sequence: TGCGCCAGCAGCCCCAGACAGGCAGATACGCAGTATTTT.

In nucleotides, the CDR3 is TGTGCCTGGAGTTGGAAAAAAGGGGAGACTGGCTACACCTTC. Its translation is CAWSWKKGETGYTF. This chain joins TRBV30 and TRBJ1-2; perhaps TRBD1 as D (5 bases). Germline V gives CDR1 GTSNPN, CDR2 SVGIG (reference sequence). V was shortened by 2 bases and J by 7 bases, with 17 bases between the two germline ends. The length of the CDR3 is 14 residues. Drawing the rest from reference TRBV30 and TRBJ1-2, the complete variable domain is SQTIHQWPATLVQPVGSPLSLECTVEGTSNPNLYWYRQAAGRGLQLLFYSVGIGQISSEVPQNLSASRPQDRQFILSSKKLLLSDSGFYLCAWSWKKGETGYTFGSGTRLTVV.

About this clone itself: The same CDR3 also results from other DNA sequences found in this sample. The chain uses TRBV7-8 and TRBJ2-1; D not resolved. V shed 1 base and J shed 7 bases, with 8 bases lying between them. The CDR3 covers 13 residues. Germline-derived CDR1 and CDR2 are SGHVS and FQNEAQ. CDR3: CASSLGGPNEQFF. In DNA form, the CDR3 reads TGTGCCAGCAGCTTAGGGGGTCCGAATGAGCAGTTCTTC.

The V and J genes are TRBV2 and TRBJ1-6; 11 bases agree with TRBD1. This CDR3 is built from 13 residues. Unmatched junction bases numbered 4, after V lost 11 bases and J lost 7 bases. Germline CDR1 reads SNHLY; CDR2 reads FYNNEI. The CDR3 is CAGQGAPNSPLHF. CDR3 DNA sequence: TGTGCCGGACAGGGGGCGCCCAATTCACCCCTCCACTTT.

As for this clone: Different DNA sequences within this sample yield the same CDR3. The rearrangement links TRBV29-1 to TRBJ2-3; D perhaps matches TRBD1 (6 bases). CDR1 is SQVTM and CDR2 is ANQGSEA in the germline V gene. This CDR3 is 14 amino acids long. V lost 7 bases to trimming and J lost 0 bases, with 14 bases between them. CDR3 protein: CSARQGSSTDTQYF. The CDR3 DNA reads TGCAGCGCCCGCCAGGGGTCTAGCACAGATACGCAGTATTTT.

J is TRBJ1-1 and V is TRBV6-5; D is uncertain. This CDR3 contains 12 residues. V lost 6 bases, J lost 3 bases, and 8 bases lay in between. Looked up from germline, CDR1 is MNHEY and CDR2 is SVGAGI. The CDR3 sequence is CASSRGDTEAFF. CDR3 DNA sequence: TGTGCCAGCAGCCGAGGTGACACTGAAGCTTTCTTT.

The chain links TRBV2 to TRBJ2-7, with TRBD1 matching over 10 bases. Germline-derived CDR1 and CDR2 are SNHLY and FYNNEI. CDR3 size: 12 residues. Trimming removed 8 bases from V and 5 bases from J; junction bases left unmatched: 3. CDR3 bases: TGTGCCAGCCGGACAGGGGGGAACGAGCAGTACTTC. Its protein product is CASRTGGNEQYF.

The CDR3 sequence is CASSPSGGARYEQYF. The DNA of the CDR3 is TGCGCCAGCAGCCCTAGCGGGGGGGCCCGGTACGAGCAGTACTTC. The V gene is TRBV5-1, the J gene TRBJ2-7, with 12 bases aligning to TRBD2. The CDR3 runs to 15 residues. Germline assignment: CDR1 SGHRS and CDR2 YFSETQ. With V trimmed by 4 bases and J by 4 bases, 6 bases remained unmatched.

The CDR3 nucleotides are TGTGCCAGCAGCCTGACCGGGACAGCTGAAGCTTTCTTT. Its protein is CASSLTGTAEAFF. The rearrangement links TRBV7-9 to TRBJ1-1; 7 nucleotides agree with TRBD1. CDR1 is SEHNR and CDR2 is FQNEAQ in the germline V gene (reference sequence). The CDR3 is made up of 13 amino acids. The ends lost 5 bases at V and 6 bases at J; junction bases unmatched: 6.

The rearrangement links TRBV7-2 to TRBJ2-7; 10 nucleotides agree with TRBD1. Germline V CDR1 and CDR2: SGHTA, FQGNSA. The CDR3 runs 15 residues. V shed 3 bases, J shed 1 base, and the junction held 3 bases outside the gene matches. CDR3 region: CASSLGTGVSYEQYF. The DNA for the CDR3 is TGTGCCAGCAGCTTGGGGACAGGGGTTTCCTACGAGCAGTACTTC.

This clone has just a few counts. The V call is TRBV7-8, the J call TRBJ2-3; 7 nucleotides line up with TRBD2. Germline V lookup: CDR1 SGHVS, CDR2 FQNEAQ. V lost 5 bases, J lost 1 base, and 6 bases stayed unmatched. CDR3 length equals 15 residues. CDR3 amino acids: CASSPLAARTDTQYF. DNA for the CDR3: TGTGCCAGCAGCCCCCTAGCGGCACGCACAGATACGCAGTATTTT.

In this sample, this clone turned up a few times. The V gene is TRBV5-6, the J gene TRBJ2-4; D remains unclear. The V end was cut by 4 bases, the J end by 6 bases, with 14 bases between. There are 14 residues in the CDR3. CDR1 SGHDT and CDR2 YYEEEE come from the germline V gene. CDR3 in amino acids: CASSNRPSINIQYF. As DNA, the CDR3 is TGTGCCAGCAGCAACCGTCCCTCTATAAACATTCAGTACTTC.

This chain uses TRBV5-6 with TRBJ2-1; D not resolved. Trimming removed 4 bases at V and 8 bases at J, with 10 bases between. The CDR3 contains 12 residues. CDR1 and CDR2 (germline): SGHDT, YYEEEE. The CDR3 sequence is CASSLARYEQFF. The CDR3 DNA sequence: TGTGCCAGCAGCCTCGCCAGGTATGAGCAGTTCTTC.